This entry is about one T cell receptor beta chain. As yet, its antigen is unknown. The CDR3 spans 12 residues. The germline V gene encodes CDR1 MNHEY and CDR2 SVGEGT. V lost 4 bases, J lost 3 bases, and 0 bases stayed unmatched. As it was prepared, the TCRbeta library received unique molecular identifiers. TCRdb itself ran the PCR reads through MiXCR, one entry per CDR3 protein. The sample yields 60,000 or so distinct CDR3 sequences, 44% seen once. This record belongs to a study of T-cell reconstitution after alpha-beta-depleted transplantation in children. Findings and caveats of the study: Approximately two months post-transplant, alpha-beta T cells reportedly originated from several hundred expanded graft clones. Surviving recipient T cells and thymic progenitors produced the high day-60 TCRbeta diversity seen in some patients. Most T-cell counts and diversity one year after the transplant came from T cells that were newly produced.

The TCR was taken from a male patient between 10 and 17 years old who had a stem cell transplant for acute lymphoblastic leukemia, so the T cells may come from the graft donor. The sample here was PBMCs, mostly from graft donor cells, taken 360 days after TCRalphabeta/CD19-depleted stem cell transplant. The rearrangement joins TRBV6-2 or TRBV6-3 to TRBJ2-7, with TRBD2 identical over 7 bases. In DNA, the CDR3 is TGTGCCAGCAGTTGGGGGGGCTACGAGCAGTACTTC. Translation gives CASSWGGYEQYF.